These T cell receptor beta chains were read from a single sample in a study of T cells in localized non-small cell lung cancer. Libraries were prepared by immunoSEQ multiplex PCR; TCRdb keeps only in-frame clonotypes and omits some of them. The repertoire has tens of thousands of clones, 84% of them found once; the top ten carry roughly 4.8%. The sample was PBMCs, taken before any cancer treatment. The receptors shown here come from a man aged 35 to 69 with stage II lung adenocarcinoma. Both conserved end residues are part of each CDR3. A D gene is named only where the DNA matches it firmly. Clone sizes are given selectively: once, few, many, or a class where the clone is expanded.

size: -
D: -
V: TRBV19
J: TRBJ1-3
CDR3: CASSPMGPGAGNTIYF

size: -
D: -
V: TRBV7-2
J: TRBJ1-1
CDR3: CASSSGLTNTEAFF

size: -
D: -
V: TRBV4-3
J: TRBJ2-3
CDR3: CATGDFQGADTQYF

size: once
D: -
V: TRBV27
J: TRBJ1-3
CDR3: CASRKNEKNTIYF

size: -
D: -
V: TRBV7-8
J: TRBJ2-7
CDR3: CASSLAQGVVDEQYF

size: -
D: -
V: TRBV19
J: TRBJ1-1
CDR3: CASSIGEGVSTEAFF

size: -
D: -
V: TRBV19
J: TRBJ2-1
CDR3: CASSSFSGSSYNEQFF

size: -
D: TRBD2
V: TRBV5-4
J: TRBJ2-1
CDR3: CASSFQFPSGGNEQFF

size: -
D: -
V: TRBV7-2
J: TRBJ2-7
CDR3: CASSLGEVGEQYF

size: -
D: -
V: TRBV2
J: TRBJ2-1
CDR3: CASSEMGESEQFF

size: -
D: TRBD2
V: TRBV12-5
J: TRBJ2-3
CDR3: CASGWGLAGEGDTQYF

size: once
D: -
V: TRBV9
J: TRBJ2-3
CDR3: CASSATLWGDGTDTQYF

size: -
D: -
V: TRBV19
J: TRBJ2-2
CDR3: CASIGAANTGELFF

size: -
D: TRBD2
V: TRBV5-1
J: TRBJ2-1
CDR3: CASSPGGTSGLYNEQFF

size: -
D: -
V: TRBV10-3
J: TRBJ2-5
CDR3: CAISETRNQETQYF

size: -
D: -
V: TRBV4-3
J: TRBJ2-7
CDR3: CASSQEKNYEQYF

size: -
D: -
V: TRBV19
J: TRBJ2-2
CDR3: CASSTAADLYGELFF

size: few
D: -
V: TRBV27
J: TRBJ1-1
CDR3: CASSLSGQVILNTEAFF

size: -
D: -
V: TRBV10-3
J: TRBJ2-7
CDR3: CAIRIGGDYEQYF

size: -
D: -
V: TRBV12-5
J: TRBJ2-7
CDR3: CASGPPDSRPYEQYF

size: -
D: -
V: TRBV7-2
J: TRBJ2-3
CDR3: CASSSTWTASTDTQYF

size: few
D: -
V: TRBV10-1
J: TRBJ1-5
CDR3: CASTDHVGVQPQHF

size: -
D: TRBD1
V: TRBV6-5
J: TRBJ1-2
CDR3: CASSPGTGGDYGHTF

size: -
D: -
V: TRBV7-9
J: TRBJ2-1
CDR3: CASSPQIANNEQFF

size: -
D: TRBD2
V: TRBV9
J: TRBJ2-3
CDR3: CASSVGASGMADTQYF